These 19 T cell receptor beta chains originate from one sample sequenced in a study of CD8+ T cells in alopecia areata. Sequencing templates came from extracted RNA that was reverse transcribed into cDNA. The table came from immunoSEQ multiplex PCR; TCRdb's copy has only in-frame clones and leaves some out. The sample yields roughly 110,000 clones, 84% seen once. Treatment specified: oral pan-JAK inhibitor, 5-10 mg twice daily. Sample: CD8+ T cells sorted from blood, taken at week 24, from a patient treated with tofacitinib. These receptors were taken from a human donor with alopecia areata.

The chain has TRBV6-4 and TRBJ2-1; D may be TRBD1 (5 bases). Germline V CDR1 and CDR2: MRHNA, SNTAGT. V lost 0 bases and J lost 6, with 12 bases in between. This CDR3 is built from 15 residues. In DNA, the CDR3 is TGTGCCAGCAGTGACTCGGCAGGGTCGAGCAATGAGCAGTTCTTC. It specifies CASSDSAGSSNEQFF.

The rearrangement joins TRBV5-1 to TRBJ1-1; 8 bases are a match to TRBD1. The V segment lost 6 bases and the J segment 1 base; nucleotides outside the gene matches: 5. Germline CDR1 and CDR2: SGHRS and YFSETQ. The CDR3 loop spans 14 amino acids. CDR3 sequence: CASNHGQGNTEAFF. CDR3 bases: TGCGCCAGCAACCACGGACAGGGGAACACTGAAGCTTTCTTT.

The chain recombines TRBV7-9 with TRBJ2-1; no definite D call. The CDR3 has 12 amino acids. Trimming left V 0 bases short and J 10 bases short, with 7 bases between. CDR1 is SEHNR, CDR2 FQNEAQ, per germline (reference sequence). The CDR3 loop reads CASSLAGWEQFF. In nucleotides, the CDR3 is TGTGCCAGCAGCTTAGCGGGTTGGGAGCAGTTCTTC.

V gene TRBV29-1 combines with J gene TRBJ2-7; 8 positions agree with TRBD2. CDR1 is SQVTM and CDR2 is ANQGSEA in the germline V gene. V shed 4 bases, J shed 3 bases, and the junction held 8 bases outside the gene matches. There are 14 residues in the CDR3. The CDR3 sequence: CSVVPGTRSYEQYF. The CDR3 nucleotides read TGCAGCGTTGTCCCCGGGACTAGGAGCTACGAGCAGTACTTC.

The CDR3 DNA sequence: TGTGCCAGCAGTCCCGGACAGGGATATGGGGAGCAGTACTTC. Translated, it gives CASSPGQGYGEQYF. J is TRBJ2-7 and V is TRBV2; 8 bases are a match to TRBD1. The CDR3 length is 14 residues. Germline V lookup: CDR1 SNHLY, CDR2 FYNNEI. Trimming at V came to 5 bases and at J to 7 bases, leaving 10 bases not matched to a gene.

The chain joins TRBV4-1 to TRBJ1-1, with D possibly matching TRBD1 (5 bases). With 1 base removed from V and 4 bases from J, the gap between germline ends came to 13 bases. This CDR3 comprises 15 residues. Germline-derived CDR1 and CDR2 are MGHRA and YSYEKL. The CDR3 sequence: CASSQASWGSTEAFF. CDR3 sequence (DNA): TGCGCCAGCAGCCAAGCGTCCTGGGGGAGCACTGAAGCTTTCTTT.

The CDR3 DNA sequence: TGTGCCAGCAGCCAATGGACAGGGGCCGCCTACGAGCAGTACTTC. This translates into CASSQWTGAAYEQYF. The V and J genes are TRBV7-2 and TRBJ2-7, with 9 bases that match TRBD1. Germline V gene sequence: CDR1 SGHTA, CDR2 FQGNSA. The CDR3 has 15 amino acids. With 5 bases clipped from V and 2 bases from J, the junction kept 7 bases outside the gene matches.

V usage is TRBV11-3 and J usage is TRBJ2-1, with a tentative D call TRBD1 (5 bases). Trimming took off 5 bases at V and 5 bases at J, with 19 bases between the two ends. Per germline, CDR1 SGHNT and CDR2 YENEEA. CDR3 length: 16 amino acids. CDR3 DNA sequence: TGTGCCAGCAGCCCCCACGACAGCATACGCCACAATGAGCAGTTCTTC. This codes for CASSPHDSIRHNEQFF.

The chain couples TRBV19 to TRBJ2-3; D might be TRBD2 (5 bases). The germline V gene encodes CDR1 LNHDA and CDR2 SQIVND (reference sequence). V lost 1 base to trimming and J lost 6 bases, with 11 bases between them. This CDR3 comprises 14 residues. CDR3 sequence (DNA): TGTGCCAGTAGTATAGGAGCCGGCGGGGATACGCAGTATTTT. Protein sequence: CASSIGAGGDTQYF.

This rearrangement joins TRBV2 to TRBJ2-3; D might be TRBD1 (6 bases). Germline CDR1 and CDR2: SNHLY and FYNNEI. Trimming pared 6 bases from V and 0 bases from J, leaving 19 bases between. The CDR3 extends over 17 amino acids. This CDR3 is CASSGYYDRPSTDTQYF. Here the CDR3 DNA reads TGTGCCAGCAGCGGCTACTATGACAGGCCAAGCACAGATACGCAGTATTTT.

The CDR3 nucleotides read TGTGCCAGCAGCTCGCCACAACGCGGCACCTACGAGCAGTACTTC. Translation gives CASSSPQRGTYEQYF. V usage is TRBV7-2 and J usage is TRBJ2-7; D gene ambiguous. The ends were cut back, 4 bases at V and 2 bases at J, with 15 bases in the middle. Germline CDR1 and CDR2: SGHTA and FQGNSA. This CDR3 contains 15 residues. The complete variable domain, with remaining parts taken from reference TRBV7-2 and TRBJ2-7, reads GAGVSQSPSNKVTEKGKDVELRCDPISGHTALYWYRQSLGQGLEFLIYFQGNSAPDKSGLPSDRFSAERTGGSVSTLTIQRTQQEDSAVYLCASSSPQRGTYEQYFGPGTRLTVT.

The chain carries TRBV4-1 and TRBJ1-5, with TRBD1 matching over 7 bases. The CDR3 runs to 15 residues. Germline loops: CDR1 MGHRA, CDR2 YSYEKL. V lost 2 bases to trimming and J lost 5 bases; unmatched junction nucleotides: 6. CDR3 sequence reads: CASSQRTGADQPQHF. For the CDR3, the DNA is TGCGCCAGCAGCCAAAGAACAGGGGCGGATCAGCCCCAGCATTTT.

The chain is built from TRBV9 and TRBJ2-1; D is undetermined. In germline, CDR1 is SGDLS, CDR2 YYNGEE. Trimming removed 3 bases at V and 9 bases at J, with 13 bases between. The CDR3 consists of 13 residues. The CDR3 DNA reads TGTGCCAGCAGCGCCCCTCGGCGCCTTGAGCAGTTCTTC. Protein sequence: CASSAPRRLEQFF.

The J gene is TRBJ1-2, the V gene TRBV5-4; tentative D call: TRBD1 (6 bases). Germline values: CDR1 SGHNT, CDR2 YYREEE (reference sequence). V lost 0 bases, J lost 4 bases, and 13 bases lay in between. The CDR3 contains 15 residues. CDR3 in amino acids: CASSLDAGASYGYTF. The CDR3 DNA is TGTGCCAGCAGCTTGGATGCGGGGGCAAGCTATGGCTACACCTTC. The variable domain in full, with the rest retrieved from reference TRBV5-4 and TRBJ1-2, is ETGVTQSPTHLIKTRGQQVTLRCSSQSGHNTVSWYQQALGQGPQFIFQYYREEENGRGNFPPRFSGLQFPNYSSELNVNALELDDSALYLCASSLDAGASYGYTFGSGTRLTVV.

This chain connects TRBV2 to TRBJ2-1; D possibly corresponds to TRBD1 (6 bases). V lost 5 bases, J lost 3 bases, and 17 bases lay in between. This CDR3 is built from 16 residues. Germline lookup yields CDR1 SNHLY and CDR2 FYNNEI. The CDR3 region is CASSTPLRDNYNEQFF. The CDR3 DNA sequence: TGTGCCAGCAGTACCCCCCTCCGGGACAACTACAATGAGCAGTTCTTC. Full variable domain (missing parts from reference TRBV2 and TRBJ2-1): EPEVTQTPSHQVTQMGQEVILRCVPISNHLYFYWYRQILGQKVEFLVSFYNNEISEKSEIFDDQFSVERPDGSNFTLKIRSTKLEDSAMYFCASSTPLRDNYNEQFFGPGTRLTVL.

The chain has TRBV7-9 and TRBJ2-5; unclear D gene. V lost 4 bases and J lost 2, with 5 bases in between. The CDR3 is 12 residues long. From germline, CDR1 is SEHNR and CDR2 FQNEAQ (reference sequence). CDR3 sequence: CASSSTQETQYF. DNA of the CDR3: TGTGCCAGCAGCTCCACACAAGAGACCCAGTACTTC.

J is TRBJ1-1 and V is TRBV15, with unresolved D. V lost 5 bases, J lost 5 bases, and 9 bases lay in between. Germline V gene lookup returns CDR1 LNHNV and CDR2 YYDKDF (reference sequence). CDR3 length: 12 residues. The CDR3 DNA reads TGTGCCACCAGCGGATGGTATACTGAAGCTTTCTTT. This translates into CATSGWYTEAFF. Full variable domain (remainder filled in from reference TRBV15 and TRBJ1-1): DAMVIQNPRYQVTQFGKPVTLSCSQTLNHNVMYWYQQKSSQAPKLLFHYYDKDFNNEADTPDNFQSRRPNTSFCFLDIRSPGLGDTAMYLCATSGWYTEAFFGQGTRLTVV.

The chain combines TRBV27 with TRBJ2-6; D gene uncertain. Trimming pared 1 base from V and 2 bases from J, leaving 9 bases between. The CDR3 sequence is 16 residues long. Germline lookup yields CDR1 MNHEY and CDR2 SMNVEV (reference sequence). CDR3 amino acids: CASSLWSGTGANVLTF. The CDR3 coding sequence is TGTGCCAGCAGTTTATGGTCAGGCACTGGGGCCAACGTCCTGACTTTC. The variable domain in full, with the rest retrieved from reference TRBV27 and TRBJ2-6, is EAQVTQNPRYLITVTGKKLTVTCSQNMNHEYMSWYRQDPGLGLRQIYYSMNVEVTDKGDVPEGYKVSRKEKRNFPLILESPSPNQTSLYFCASSLWSGTGANVLTFGAGSRLTVL.

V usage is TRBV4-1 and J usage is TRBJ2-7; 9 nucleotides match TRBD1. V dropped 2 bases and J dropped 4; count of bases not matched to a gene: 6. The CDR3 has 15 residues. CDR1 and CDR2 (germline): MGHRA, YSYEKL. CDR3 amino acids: CASSQIGQGPYEQYF. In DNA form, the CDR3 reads TGCGCCAGCAGCCAAATTGGACAGGGGCCTTACGAGCAGTACTTC.